This T cell receptor (beta chain) was identified during a study of shared clonotypes between healthy human individuals. The study ran the assay at deep level. Method: immunoSEQ multiplex PCR; TCRdb's copy keeps in-frame clones and lacks some. The sample lists about half a million clones, about 78% occurring once. Only a few counts were recorded for this clone. Genomic DNA for unsorted samples was obtained from about 90 million PBMCs. The receptor was derived from a woman in her forties in good health. Some clones in this sample may be carry-over from other donors' samples. The sequenced material came from PBMCs.

The CDR3 loop reads CASSKARGQGESYNSPLHF. DNA of the CDR3: TGTGCCAGCAGCAAAGCCCGGGGACAGGGTGAATCCTATAATTCACCCCTCCACTTT. The chain combines TRBV21-1 with TRBJ1-6; no DNA check was done on the table's D call, TRBD1. TRBV21-1 is marked as a pseudogene. This CDR3 is 19 amino acids long.